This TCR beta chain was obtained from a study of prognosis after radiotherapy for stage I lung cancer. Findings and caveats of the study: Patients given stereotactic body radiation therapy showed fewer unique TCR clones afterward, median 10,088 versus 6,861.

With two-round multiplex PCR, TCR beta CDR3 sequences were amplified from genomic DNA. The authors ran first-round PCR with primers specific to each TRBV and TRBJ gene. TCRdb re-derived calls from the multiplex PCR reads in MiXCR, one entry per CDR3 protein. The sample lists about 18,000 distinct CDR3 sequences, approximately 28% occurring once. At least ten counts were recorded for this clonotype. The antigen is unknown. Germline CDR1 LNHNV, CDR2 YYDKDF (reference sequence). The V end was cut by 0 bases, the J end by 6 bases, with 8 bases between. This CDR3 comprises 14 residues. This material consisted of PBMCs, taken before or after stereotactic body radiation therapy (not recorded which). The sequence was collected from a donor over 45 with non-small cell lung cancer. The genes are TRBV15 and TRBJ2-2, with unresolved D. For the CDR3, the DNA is TGTGCCACCAGCAGAGATGGATTCGCCGGGGAGCTGTTTTTT. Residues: CATSRDGFAGELFF.